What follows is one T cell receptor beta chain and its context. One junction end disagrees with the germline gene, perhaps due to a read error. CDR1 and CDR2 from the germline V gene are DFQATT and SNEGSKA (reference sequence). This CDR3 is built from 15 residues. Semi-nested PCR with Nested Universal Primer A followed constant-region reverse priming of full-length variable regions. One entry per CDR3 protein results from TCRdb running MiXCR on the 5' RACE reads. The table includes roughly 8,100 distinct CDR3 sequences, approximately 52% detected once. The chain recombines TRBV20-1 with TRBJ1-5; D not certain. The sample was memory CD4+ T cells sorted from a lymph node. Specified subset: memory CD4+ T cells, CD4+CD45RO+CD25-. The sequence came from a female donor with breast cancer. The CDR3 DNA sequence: TGCAGTGCTAGAGATAAAGGTCTAGTTAATCCGCCCCAGCATTTT. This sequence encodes CSARDKGLVNPPQHF.